The 15 T cell receptor beta chains reported below all come from one sample, sequenced in a study of Graves' ophthalmopathy and Graves' hyperthyroidism. Amplified TCR beta CDR3 regions were obtained using RNA transcripts as template. A first-round RT-PCR used HTBI primers, followed by a second-round multiplex PCR. TCRdb itself ran the multiplex PCR reads through MiXCR, one entry per CDR3 protein. The table includes more than 300,000 distinct CDR3 sequences, over 15% detected once. The sequencing input was peripheral blood. The receptors stem from a woman between 18 and 29 years old with stable Graves' hyperthyroidism.

This clonotype was counted at least ten times. The gene calls are TRBV6-5 and TRBJ1-5; the D is unclear. The germline gives CDR1 MNHEY, CDR2 SVGAGI. V was shortened by 4 bases and J by 7 bases, with 11 bases between the two germline ends. This CDR3 region has 13 residues. The CDR3 loop reads CASSSEVTQPQHF. CDR3 DNA sequence: TGTGCCAGCAGTTCCGAGGTGACGCAGCCCCAGCATTTT.

The chain recombines TRBV10-3 with TRBJ2-5; TRBD1 matches 9 bases. The CDR3 is 13 amino acids. The germline V gene has CDR1 ENHRY and CDR2 SYGVKD. J gave up 5 bases and V 5 bases, and 3 bases lay outside the gene matches. CDR3 loop: CAISRTGEETQYF. For the CDR3, the DNA is TGTGCCATCAGTAGGACAGGGGAGGAGACCCAGTACTTC.

This clonotype was observed many times. This chain joins TRBV12-3 or TRBV12-4 and TRBJ1-5, with 7 bases matching TRBD1. V lost 3 bases, J lost 4 bases, and 3 bases stayed unmatched. The CDR3 consists of 14 residues. Written as DNA, the CDR3 is TGTGCCAGCAGTTTGACAGGGAAAAATCAGCCCCAGCATTTT. This codes for CASSLTGKNQPQHF.

The chain recombines TRBV6-2 or TRBV6-3 with TRBJ1-3, with 7 bases identical to TRBD1. The CDR3 contains 16 residues. CDR1 is MNHEY and CDR2 is SVGEGT in the germline V gene. Germline trimming cut 2 bases from V and 2 bases from J; bases unmatched to any gene: 6. The CDR3 reads CASSYARQGPGNTIYF. In nucleotides, the CDR3 is TGTGCCAGCAGTTACGCGAGACAGGGTCCTGGAAACACCATATATTTT.

With respect to this clonotype: The junction and the germline gene differ at one end; a read error may be behind it. The J gene is TRBJ2-7, the V gene TRBV20-1, with D perhaps TRBD2 (5 bases). The CDR3 loop spans 12 amino acids. In germline, CDR1 is DFQATT, CDR2 SNEGSKA (reference sequence). CDR3 amino acids: CSVRKAGNEQYF. DNA for the CDR3: TGCAGTGTTAGAAAGGCCGGGAACGAGCAGTACTTC.

V is TRBV6-5 and J is TRBJ2-7; D possibly corresponds to TRBD1 (7 bases). V lost 0 bases to trimming and J lost 6 bases, with 18 bases between them. This CDR3 region has 16 residues. The germline gives CDR1 MNHEY, CDR2 SVGAGI. This chain's CDR3 is CASSYSEGRGVVEQYF. CDR3 in DNA: TGTGCCAGCAGTTACTCCGAGGGCAGGGGGGTAGTCGAGCAGTACTTC.

This clonotype was seen many times. The chain joins TRBV7-2 to TRBJ1-6, with 8 bases aligning to TRBD1. With 6 bases clipped from V and 9 bases from J, the junction kept 7 bases outside the gene matches. This CDR3 has 14 residues. Germline assignment: CDR1 SGHTA and CDR2 FQGNSA. In DNA form, the CDR3 reads TGTGCCAGCAGAAGACAGGGGCGTAGTTCACCCCTCCACTTT. Translated, it gives CASRRQGRSSPLHF.

This clonotype was seen repeatedly, ten times or more. This chain connects TRBV12-3 or TRBV12-4 to TRBJ2-7, with D possibly called TRBD1 or TRBD2 (5 bases each). Trimming removed 4 bases at V and 5 bases at J, with 12 bases between. The CDR3 contains 13 residues. The CDR3 here is CASSWLEGHEQYF. CDR3 DNA sequence: TGTGCCAGCAGTTGGCTTGAGGGGCACGAGCAGTACTTC.

As regards this clonotype: This could be a read error, since a much larger clone is one nucleotide away. The rearrangement links TRBV6-2 or TRBV6-3 to TRBJ1-1; 9 bases are a match to TRBD1. Per the germline V gene, CDR1 is MNHEY and CDR2 is SVGEGT. CDR3 length equals 16 residues. CDR3 region: CASSSTGGAGHTEALF. CDR3 DNA sequence: TGTGCCAGCAGTTCAACAGGGGGCGCGGGTCACACTGAAGCTCTCTTT.

This clonotype was counted at least ten times. V usage is TRBV6-2 or TRBV6-3 and J usage is TRBJ1-2; D not certain. Between the trimmed V and J ends, which lost 4 bases and 4 bases, there was a span of 16 bases. CDR3 length equals 15 residues. Germline values: CDR1 MNHEY, CDR2 SVGEGT. This CDR3 is CASSSPGSPGYGYTF. The CDR3 DNA reads as TGTGCCAGCAGTTCCCCCGGTAGCCCGGGCTATGGCTACACCTTC.

This clonotype appeared many times. DNA of the CDR3: TGTGCCAGCAGTTCGCCGGCGGGGGGGCGTGAGACCCAGTACTTC. Its translation: CASSSPAGGRETQYF. The V and J genes are TRBV12-3 or TRBV12-4 and TRBJ2-5, with 9 positions matching TRBD2. V dropped 4 bases and J dropped 5; count of bases not matched to a gene: 8. This CDR3 contains 15 residues.

The rearrangement joins TRBV6-1 to TRBJ1-1; weak D call: TRBD1 (5 bases). Germline loops: CDR1 MNHNS, CDR2 SASEGT. V was pared by 11 bases and J by 3 bases, with 22 bases between. This CDR3 contains 15 residues. CDR3 region: CASTPRGREDTEAFF. For the CDR3, the DNA is TGTGCCTCGACACCCCGGGGCAGGGAGGACACTGAAGCTTTCTTT.

V and J are TRBV3-1 and TRBJ1-2; D is ambiguous. The V and J ends lost 6 bases and 0 bases respectively, with 14 bases between them. The CDR3 is made up of 15 amino acids. From germline, CDR1 is LGHDT and CDR2 YNNKEL (reference sequence). The DNA for the CDR3 is TGTGCCAGCAGGGAAAAGGGCCAACCTAACTATGGCTACACCTTC. It is translated as CASREKGQPNYGYTF.

The V and J genes are TRBV5-1 and TRBJ2-7; perhaps D is TRBD1 or TRBD2 (5 bases each). Looked up from germline, CDR1 is SGHRS and CDR2 is YFSETQ. The V and J ends lost 4 bases and 7 bases respectively, with 15 bases between them. The CDR3 consists of 13 residues. CDR3 in amino acids: CASSPEGTREQYF. In nucleotides, the CDR3 is TGCGCCAGCAGCCCCGAGGGGACCCGAGAGCAGTACTTC.

As for this clonotype: A single base separates this from a much larger clone, so it may be a read error. The rearrangement joins TRBV5-1 to TRBJ1-1, with D unclear. The germline CDR1 and CDR2 sequences are SGHRS and YFSETQ. This CDR3 is 15 amino acids long. CDR3 amino acids: CASSLGALSNTETFF. As DNA, the CDR3 is TGCGCCAGCAGCTTGGGGGCTCTCTCGAACACTGAAACTTTCTTT.